This T cell receptor beta chain was found in a study of vaccination effects on CD4 cells after COVID-19 (dated 2022 in TCRdb). Background on the whole study: Across the study, the median time from the second dose to post-vaccine sampling was 72 days (range 14 to 241). SARS-CoV-2 spike-specific CD4+ TCR repertoires from before and after mRNA vaccination were compared in COVID-19 convalescent patients and in infection-naive vaccine recipients. Altogether, roughly 10 COVID-19 convalescent patients and several SARS-CoV-2-naive healthy vaccine recipients made up the full study. In the study, cultures from other donors were sequenced using the Oncomine TCR Beta short-read assay on an Illumina iSeq 100.

Library prep was done by the immunoSEQ multiplex PCR assay. DNA from the cultured and isolated CD4+ T cells underwent TCR beta CDR3 sequencing. As for how the authors treated the data: The analysis removed non-productive TCR sequences, trimmed reads to the CDR3 region, and retained only CDR3s that were 7 or more amino acids long. The MANAFEST web app was used to identify antigen-specific clonotypes by comparing expansion in peptide wells with expansion in reference cultures. For clones to be considered positive, expansion at FDR<0.05 versus reference and all other wells, an odds ratio above 5, and a frequency above 0.1% in two replicate wells were required. Clonotypes significantly expanded in SARS-CoV-2 spike wells and in at least one common cold coronavirus spike condition were defined as cross-reactive. CDR3 similarity was assessed by Levenshtein distance with the stringdist R package, and unrooted trees were built with ape in R 3.6.1. This is the immuneACCESS table as TCRdb keeps it, with only in-frame sequences that have V and J called. A part of the clones is gone; compared with another copy, unresolved V genes explain less than half, and the rest is unexplained. From that table come the V and J calls and clone size; the DNA was used to work out D and trimming. The sample profile shows fewer than 15,000 clones; 70% to 80% of them were found once. Approximately 25% of the sample lies in the top ten.

Summary of the overall study and its limitations: At late post-vaccination timepoints, both infection-induced and vaccine-induced clones showed marked clonal contraction, consistent with waning T cell responses. Limitations of the study were the small number of convalescent patients and the absence of early post-infection timepoints. In healthy vaccine recipients, vaccine-induced clones were almost all SARS-CoV-2 mono-reactive, with only 1 of 255 being cross-reactive with common cold coronaviruses.

This clone has a single count. The antigen it recognizes is unknown. No quality values exist for individual bases; no much larger clone is one base distant. To identify antigen-specific CD4+ T cell clonotypes by their expansion, the ViraFEST assay first stimulated PBMC with viral peptide pools and then applied TCR sequencing. After around eleven days of culture, CD4+ T cells were isolated with the EasySep CD4+ T cell isolation kit. Two doses of either the BNT162b2 or the mRNA-1273 mRNA SARS-CoV-2 vaccine were administered to participants. None of the healthy vaccine recipients had a prior SARS-CoV-2 infection, which was confirmed by nucleocapsid antibody tests that came back negative both before and after vaccination. Each well held some 1.9 million PBMC cultured in IMDM containing about 5.5% human AB serum, around 9.3 IU/ml IL-2 and gentamicin, along with roughly 10 ug/ml peptides. On days 3 and 7, half of the culture medium was replaced with fresh IL-2-containing medium. Unless otherwise noted, each peptide stimulation condition was cultured in triplicate wells. PBMC were separated from whole blood using Ficoll-Paque Plus gradient centrifugation and were then either cryopreserved at -140C or used fresh. Overlapping peptide pools spanned the spike proteins of SARS-CoV-2 and the common cold coronaviruses HCoV-NL63, HCoV-OC43 and HCoV-229E. Genomic DNA was extracted from cultured CD4+ T cells with the QIAamp micro DNA kit.

The junction shows trimming of 6 bases on V and 2 bases on J, plus 15 bases between the germline ends. The germline V gene encodes CDR1 SEHNR and CDR2 FQNEAQ (reference sequence). The CDR3 goes from the cysteine to the phenylalanine over 15 residues. Only CDR3 DNA is held: 45 bases, read in frame from base 1. The sequences come from CD4+ T cells from PBMCs cultured with HCoV-NL63 spike peptides, collected after COVID-19 vaccination. Read against the paper, the sample's cell subset or site label means: HCoV-NL63 spike overlapping peptide pool stimulation. The chain was built from TRBV7-9 and TRBJ2-3; the D segment is perhaps TRBD1 or TRBD2, each sharing 5 matched bases. The receptor's source is a human donor who received a COVID-19 vaccine. The CDR3 reads CASRTGALVTDTQYF. The DNA sequence reads TGTGCCAGCAGGACCGGGGCGCTAGTCACAGATACGCAGTATTTT.